The clone carrying this T cell receptor (beta chain) showed up just a few times. The target antigen is unknown. Trimming shortened V by 5 bases and J by 7 bases, and 24 bases separated the two germline ends. The CDR3 covers 16 residues. Germline V gene sequence: CDR1 MNHEY, CDR2 SVGEGT. The sample originates from a study of T cell responses to AZD1222 COVID-19 vaccine. Assay: immunoSEQ multiplex PCR; the TCRdb copy retains only in-frame clones and omits some. Among 95,000 to 150,000 clones listed, around 85% were seen once. The study's findings and limits: CD4 TCRs linked to vaccination spanned spike, dominating at 160-218 and 743-854. Spike-specific TCR breadth and depth rose after two AZD1222 doses. There were mostly white British donors and more females than males, and clonal diversity was possibly underestimated. Repertoire sampling happened only post peak T cell response.

Material: peripheral blood, obtained on day 0 of AZD1222 vaccination. The source of this sequence is an adult in good health. The chain is built from TRBV6-2 or TRBV6-3 and TRBJ2-7, with unresolved D. The CDR3 region has the DNA TGTGCCAGCAGTAGAAAGGCGGACCGAGTATTTGGGGAGCAGTACTTC. This encodes CASSRKADRVFGEQYF.